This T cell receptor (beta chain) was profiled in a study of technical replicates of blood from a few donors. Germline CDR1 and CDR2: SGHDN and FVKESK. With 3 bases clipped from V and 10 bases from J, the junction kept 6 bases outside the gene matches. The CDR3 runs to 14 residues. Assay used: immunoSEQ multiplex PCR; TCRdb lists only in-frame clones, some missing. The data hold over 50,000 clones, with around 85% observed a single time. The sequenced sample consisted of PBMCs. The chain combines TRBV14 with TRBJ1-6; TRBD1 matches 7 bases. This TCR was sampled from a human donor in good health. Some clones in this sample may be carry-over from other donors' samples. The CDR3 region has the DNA TGTGCCAGCAGCCAGACAGGGCCCTGGTCACCCCTCCACTTT. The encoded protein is CASSQTGPWSPLHF. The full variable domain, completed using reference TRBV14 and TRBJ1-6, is EAGVTQFPSHSVIEKGQTVTLRCDPISGHDNLYWYRRVMGKEIKFLLHFVKESKQDESGMPNNRFLAERTGGTYSTLKVQPAELEDSGVYFCASSQTGPWSPLHFGNGTRLTVT.